One TCR beta chain is described in this entry. A far larger clone is only one base removed, so a read error is likely. Generated by immunoSEQ multiplex PCR, the TCRdb table keeps only in-frame clones and is missing some. The table records 450,000 to 500,000 clones, approximately 84% of them present only once. V gave up 6 bases and J gave up 0 bases, with 12 bases separating them. Germline assignment: CDR1 SQVTM and CDR2 ANQGSEA. The length of the CDR3 is 13 residues. The data derive from a study of shared clonotypes between healthy human individuals. The V gene is TRBV29-1, the J gene TRBJ2-7; D perhaps matches TRBD1 (6 bases). Specimen: PBMCs. The clonotype was recovered from a woman in her thirties or forties in good health. Some clones in this sample may be carry-over from other donors' samples. The CDR3 is CSVATGCSYEQYF. The DNA of the CDR3 is TGCAGCGTGGCCACAGGGTGCTCCTACGAGCAGTACTTC.